The rows below give T cell receptor beta chains drawn from one sample of a study of radiotherapy plus CTLA-4 blockade in lung cancer. Using immunoSEQ multiplex PCR, the repertoire was profiled, and TCRdb retains in-frame clones only, with some absent. The sample records about 45,000 clones, 76% being singletons. The sequencing here drew on peripheral blood, taken from a patient treated with radiotherapy plus ipilimumab. The receptor source for this set is a human donor with non-small cell lung cancer who had stable disease on radiotherapy plus ipilimumab. CDR3s leave out the opening cysteine and the closing phenylalanine or tryptophan. Clone size, where shown, is once, few, many, or a class for clones that have expanded.

13,-,TRBV5-1,ASTPGLGDHYGYT
13,-,TRBV27,ASSLRTGAIYGYT
11,-,TRBV12-5,ASGLARGQPQH
14,-,TRBV2,ASSEEQDRGLGGAF
13,-,TRBV28,ASSLWTSGNTEAF
11,-,TRBV7-9,ASSRTENTEAF
15,-,TRBV11-2,ASSLEPGGATNEKLF
13,once,TRBV19,ASSLQGNSGNTIY
14,-,TRBV7-2,ASSPRQGARGNTIY
11,-,TRBV5-6,ASWGQGYTEAF
12,once,TRBV30,AWDGQGGNQPQH
10,-,TRBV18,ASSLRVAEAF
15,-,TRBV11-2,ASSPFRGRVMNTEAF
12,-,TRBV4-1,ASSLYFSNQPQH
14,-,TRBV5-1,ASRMGMGGQPEALH
12,-,TRBV2,ASRGLLFTDTQY
11,-,TRBV11-3,ASSSSGRETQY
12,-,TRBV30,ASQQGASGNTIY
14,-,TRBV9,ASSGGVAGGPDTQY
14,-,TRBV25-1,ASSEFLAGRGNEQF
16,-,TRBV28,ASSLFLSTELAKNIQY
13,-,TRBV6-5,ASSRSGTGSYEQY
17,-,TRBV5-6,ASSPQDRGFNRMDNEQF
14,-,TRBV6-1,ASSEMGFPKNSPLH
13,few,TRBV5-1,ASSWTGNPQEKLF
11,-,TRBV7-2,ASSFRRNTEAF
12,-,TRBV6-5,ASSTGGSSQPQH
12,-,TRBV5-5,ASSLIRENTEAF
12,-,TRBV5-6,ASSFTGSSGELF
10,-,TRBV29-1,SVEESQGGYT
11,-,TRBV6-1,ASKERNTDTQY
13,-,TRBV6-1,ARLTGGGLSDTQY
14,-,TRBV5-1,ASSLVQGLGNSPLH
13,-,TRBV19,ASSRQGGSGNTIY
16,-,TRBV12-1,ASNFLPKDRGDNSPLH
15,-,TRBV5-1,ASSFKLRDSSYNEQF
8,-,TRBV2,ASGPDTQY
15,-,TRBV23-1,ASSQSPASGLGNTIY
13,-,TRBV5-6,ASSRGPDSGNTIY
11,-,TRBV29-1,SVEGNSYNEQF
14,-,TRBV5-1,ASSLILRDVIYEQY
14,-,TRBV7-9,ASSRLSLDGNYEQY
12,-,TRBV11-2,ASSLHSSTDTQY
12,-,TRBV6-5,ASSAGQGNYGYT
12,-,TRBV27,ASSLYIQGAGYT
9,-,TRBV20-1,SATGQETQY
14,-,TRBV5-6,ASSLGGGRGNQPQH
13,-,TRBV5-1,ASSLAWTGVETQY
9,-,TRBV30,AWNLAGRAF
12,-,TRBV5-1,ASTSDTYTGELF
14,few,TRBV7-9,ASSQRGSYSTDTQY